The T cell receptor beta chain under discussion was sequenced for a study of CD8+ T cells in alopecia areata. The overall study: For the treated group, dosing was oral tofacitinib at 5 to 10 mg twice daily. Regarding the study as a whole: Scalp and blood retained many expanded lesional clones during tofacitinib.

TCR sequencing used cDNA made by reverse transcription of extracted RNA. Sequenced by immunoSEQ multiplex PCR; TCRdb stores in-frame clones only, minus some. The repertoire holds 90,000 to 150,000 clones, with more than 45% as singletons. Germline V gene sequence: CDR1 LNHDA, CDR2 SQIVND (reference sequence). The CDR3 extends over 13 amino acids. Trimming took 6 bases from V and 3 from J, leaving 11 bases between them. Treatment of the sample: oral pan-JAK inhibitor, 5-10 mg twice daily. Peripheral blood samples and lesional scalp punch biopsies were obtained from alopecia areata patients. This clone was seen only a few times. As yet, its antigen is unknown.

The V gene is TRBV19, the J gene TRBJ1-1, with unresolved D. This clonotype was obtained from a human donor with alopecia areata. The sequencing used CD4+ T cells sorted from blood, collected at week 4, from a patient treated with tofacitinib. The CDR3 DNA reads TGTGCCAGTAGACAGAGGAGGGACACTGAAGCTTTCTTT. It is translated as CASRQRRDTEAFF.